One and the same sample provided the 20 T cell receptor beta chains below, sequenced in a study of blood T cell repertoires in COVID-19. Method: immunoSEQ multiplex PCR; TCRdb's copy keeps in-frame clones and lacks some. The profile shows around 250,000 clones, approximately 80% of them singletons. Sequenced: peripheral blood. These TCRs come from a young woman with acute or convalescent COVID-19.

This chain uses TRBV30 with TRBJ2-1; 9 bases agree with TRBD2. V gave up 8 bases and J gave up 6 bases; unmatched junction bases: 8. The CDR3 contains 13 residues. Per the germline V gene, CDR1 is GTSNPN and CDR2 is SVGIG (reference sequence). The CDR3, as DNA: TGTGCCGGATTAGCGGGAGAGAGCAATGAGCAGTTCTTC. Its protein is CAGLAGESNEQFF.

The V gene is TRBV5-4, the J gene TRBJ2-7, with a possible D match to TRBD1 (6 bases). Germline V CDR1 and CDR2: SGHNT, YYREEE (reference sequence). The CDR3 runs 14 residues. V lost 1 base and J lost 6, with 14 bases in between. CDR3 region: CASSLQGTSSEQYF. In DNA, the CDR3 is TGTGCCAGCAGCTTGCAGGGGACCTCTTCCGAGCAGTACTTC.

The chain links TRBV5-1 to TRBJ1-2, with no clear D. Per germline, CDR1 SGHRS and CDR2 YFSETQ. V was clipped by 0 bases and J by 2 bases, with 11 bases between them. The CDR3 runs 15 residues. The CDR3 is CASSLEWATNYGYTF. The CDR3 DNA reads TGCGCCAGCAGCTTGGAATGGGCGACAAACTATGGCTACACCTTC.

This chain connects TRBV20-1 to TRBJ1-2; D gene unclear. Germline lookup yields CDR1 DFQATT and CDR2 SNEGSKA (reference sequence). The V gene lost 3 bases and the J gene lost 14 bases, with 16 bases spanning the gap. The CDR3 contains 11 residues. CDR3 region: CSASWVGDLTF. CDR3 DNA sequence: TGCAGTGCTAGCTGGGTTGGAGATTTGACCTTC.

The rearrangement uses TRBV6-2 or TRBV6-3 and TRBJ2-7, with 11 bases matching TRBD2. With V trimmed by 2 bases and J by 4 bases, 10 bases remained unmatched. Germline loops: CDR1 MNHEY, CDR2 SVGEGT. The CDR3 loop spans 17 amino acids. CDR3 residues: CASSYTPTSGRKYEQYF. As DNA, the CDR3 is TGTGCCAGCAGTTACACTCCCACTAGCGGGAGAAAGTACGAGCAGTACTTC.

The chain couples TRBV18 to TRBJ1-3; TRBD1 aligns across 9 bases. J was trimmed by 1 base and V by 6 bases; bases with no gene match: 22. CDR1 and CDR2 (germline): KGHSH, LQKENI. This CDR3 has 21 amino acids. Written as DNA, the CDR3 is TGTGCCAGCTCCCAAAACAGACCCGGGGGACAGGGAGTTCGTTCTGGAAACACCATATATTTT. Amino acid sequence: CASSQNRPGGQGVRSGNTIYF.

This clone was recorded a few times. V gene TRBV28 combines with J gene TRBJ1-1; D uncertain. The V end lost 1 base, the J end lost 8 bases, and 14 bases lay between the germline ends. The CDR3 consists of 14 residues. Per the germline V gene, CDR1 is MDHEN and CDR2 is SYDVKM. The CDR3 region is CASSLSPRVTEAFF. The DNA of the CDR3 is TGTGCCAGCAGTTTATCCCCCCGCGTAACCGAAGCTTTCTTT. The entire variable domain, with the rest obtained from reference TRBV28 and TRBJ1-1, is as follows: DVKVTQSSRYLVKRTGEKVFLECVQDMDHENMFWYRQDPGLGLRLIYFSYDVKMKEKGDIPEGYSVSREKKERFSLILESASTNQTSMYLCASSLSPRVTEAFFGQGTRLTVV.

This chain connects TRBV5-1 to TRBJ1-2, with D possibly TRBD1 on 5 matching bases. Germline CDR1 SGHRS, CDR2 YFSETQ. V dropped 0 bases and J dropped 6 bases, with 24 bases sitting between them. The CDR3 is made up of 18 amino acids. CDR3 sequence reads: CASSLGIINLGPGDGYTF. DNA for the CDR3: TGCGCCAGCAGCTTGGGAATAATTAATCTAGGTCCGGGGGATGGCTACACCTTC.

This clone was seen just once. The chain links TRBV3-1 (or the pseudogene TRBV3-2) to TRBJ1-6; 7 bases fit TRBD1. The CDR3 totals 17 residues. The V and J ends lost 2 bases and 4 bases, in that order; junction bases with no gene match: 8. The germline V gene has CDR1 LGHDT and CDR2 YNNKEL (reference sequence). The CDR3 DNA is TGTGCCAGCAGCCAAACCCTGGACAGGCCATATAATTCACCCCTCCACTTT. Translation: CASSQTLDRPYNSPLHF.

The DNA for the CDR3 is TGTGCCAGCTCACCAGGGGGGGGCCACACTGAAGCTTTCTTT. It encodes CASSPGGGHTEAFF. The chain recombines TRBV18 with TRBJ1-1, with TRBD1 as a possible D gene (6 bases). The V gene lost 2 bases and the J gene lost 3 bases, with 10 bases spanning the gap. The CDR3 has 14 residues. Germline V gene data show CDR1 as KGHSH and CDR2 as LQKENI.

This clone was observed once. This chain connects TRBV30 to TRBJ1-6; 8 bases fit TRBD1. J was trimmed by 10 bases and V by 4 bases; bases with no gene match: 15. Germline lookup yields CDR1 GTSNPN and CDR2 SVGIG (reference sequence). The CDR3 runs 16 residues. The CDR3 protein is CAWKRPGQGEISPLHF. CDR3 bases: TGTGCCTGGAAGCGCCCAGGACAGGGTGAAATCTCACCCCTCCACTTT.

This sequence joins TRBV19 and TRBJ2-1; maybe TRBD2 (5 bases). Trimming took off 6 bases at V and 0 bases at J, with 9 bases between the two ends. There are 14 residues in the CDR3. Germline V gene sequence: CDR1 LNHDA, CDR2 SQIVND (reference sequence). The CDR3 here is CASRTAASYNEQFF. As DNA, the CDR3 is TGTGCCAGTAGAACAGCGGCCTCCTACAATGAGCAGTTCTTC.

CDR3 in DNA: TGTGCCAGCAGCTCCAGGACAGGGGGAGTTGTAGATACGCAGTATTTT. Protein product: CASSSRTGGVVDTQYF. The chain employs TRBV11-2 and TRBJ2-3; 10 bases align to TRBD1. The CDR3 is 16 amino acids. Germline lookup yields CDR1 SGHAT and CDR2 FQNNGV. V trimming: 4 bases; J trimming: 5 bases; junction bases outside the gene matches: 9.

The J gene is TRBJ2-3, the V gene TRBV10-3; possibly TRBD2 for D (6 bases). Trimming cost V 7 bases and J 3 bases, with 14 bases left between them. CDR3 size: 14 residues. CDR1 ENHRY and CDR2 SYGVKD come from the germline V gene. CDR3 sequence (DNA): TGTGCCATCACCGAGCCGGGAGAGACAGATACGCAGTATTTT. It specifies CAITEPGETDTQYF.

This clone was seen more than once but under ten times. This chain uses TRBV28 with TRBJ1-5, with D unresolved. This CDR3 comprises 13 residues. Deletions cut 5 bases from V and 4 bases from J, with 9 bases between. Germline V gene lookup returns CDR1 MDHEN and CDR2 SYDVKM. The CDR3 coding sequence is TGTGCCAGCAGTCTGCAGACAAATCAGCCCCAGCATTTT. Amino acid sequence: CASSLQTNQPQHF.

The chain couples TRBV15 to TRBJ1-3; D possibly corresponds to TRBD1 (5 bases). The germline gives CDR1 LNHNV, CDR2 YYDKDF (reference sequence). V was pared by 0 bases and J by 4 bases, with 10 bases between. The CDR3 is made up of 15 amino acids. Here the CDR3 DNA reads TGTGCCACCAGCAGAGATGGGGGGATAGGAAACACCATATATTTT. It specifies CATSRDGGIGNTIYF.

This chain uses TRBV10-2 with TRBJ1-2, with TRBD1 matching 8 bases. Trimming took 3 bases from V and 4 from J; bases not matched to a gene: 7. The germline CDR1 and CDR2 sequences are WSHSY and SAAADI. This CDR3 region has 15 residues. The CDR3 here is CASSERQGASYGYTF. CDR3 DNA: TGCGCCAGCAGTGAAAGGCAGGGGGCTAGCTATGGCTACACCTTC.

This clone was observed once. V gene TRBV12-5 combines with J gene TRBJ2-1; 9 nucleotides agree with TRBD1. This CDR3 region has 16 residues. After removal of 6 bases from V and 0 bases from J, the junction contained 6 bases not matched to a gene. The germline CDR1 and CDR2 sequences are LGHNT and FRNRAP. CDR3 DNA: TGTGCTAGTGGCCCCGGACAGGGGCCCTCCTACAATGAGCAGTTCTTC. Translated, it gives CASGPGQGPSYNEQFF.

CDR3 residues: CASSEQQVYEQYF. The CDR3 nucleotides are TGTGCCAGCAGTGAACAACAGGTCTACGAGCAGTACTTC. This chain links TRBV6-1 with TRBJ2-7; tentative D call: TRBD1 (5 bases). Germline values: CDR1 MNHNS, CDR2 SASEGT. The CDR3 has 13 amino acids. Trimming shortened V by 2 bases and J by 3 bases, and 8 bases separated the two germline ends.

The rearrangement joins TRBV28 to TRBJ2-3, with 10 bases identical to TRBD2. This CDR3 has 15 amino acids. Germline-derived CDR1 and CDR2 are MDHEN and SYDVKM. The J segment lost 6 bases and the V segment lost 6 bases, leaving 9 bases of the junction unmatched. CDR3: CASSPGLARRDTQYF. The DNA of the CDR3 is TGTGCCAGCAGCCCGGGACTAGCGCGCAGGGATACGCAGTATTTT.